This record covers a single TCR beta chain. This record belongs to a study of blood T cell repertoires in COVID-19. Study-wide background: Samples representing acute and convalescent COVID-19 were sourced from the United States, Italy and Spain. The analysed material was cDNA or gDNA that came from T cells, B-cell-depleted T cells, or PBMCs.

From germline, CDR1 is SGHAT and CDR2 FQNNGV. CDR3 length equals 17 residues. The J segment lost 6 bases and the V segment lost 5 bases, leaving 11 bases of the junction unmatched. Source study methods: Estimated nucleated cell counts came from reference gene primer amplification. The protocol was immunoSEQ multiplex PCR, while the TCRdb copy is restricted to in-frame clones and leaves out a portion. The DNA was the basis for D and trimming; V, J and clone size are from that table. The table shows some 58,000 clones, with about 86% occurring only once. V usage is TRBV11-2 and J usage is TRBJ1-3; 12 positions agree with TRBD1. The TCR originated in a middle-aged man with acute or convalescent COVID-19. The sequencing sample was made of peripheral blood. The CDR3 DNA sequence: TGTGCCAGCAGCCCCTCACCCCGGGACAGGGGGCTAAACACCATATATTTT. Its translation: CASSPSPRDRGLNTIYF.